This TCR beta chain was retrieved from a study of blood T cell repertoires in COVID-19. Study background: The United States, Italy and Spain supplied acute and convalescent COVID-19 samples. The analysed material was cDNA or gDNA that came from T cells, B-cell-depleted T cells, or PBMCs.

Authors' methods: Quantification of nucleated cells was approximated via reference gene primer amplification. Profiled with immunoSEQ multiplex PCR; TCRdb holds only in-frame clones, not every one. That table furnishes V, J and clone size, whereas the DNA furnished D and trimming. The data contain 100,000 or so clones, 70% to 90% of them seen just once; the ten biggest clones take up around 2%. After removal of 6 bases from V and 2 bases from J, the junction contained 7 bases not matched to a gene. Germline loops: CDR1 MNHEY, CDR2 SVGEGT. The CDR3 runs 15 residues. The sample comprised peripheral blood. This sequence was found in a man aged 50 to 59 with active COVID-19. The chain is built from TRBV6-2 or TRBV6-3 and TRBJ2-3; 8 bases match TRBD2. The CDR3 spells CASSPGGGPTDTQYF. The CDR3 nucleotides read TGTGCCAGCAGCCCCGGGGGGGGGCCCACAGATACGCAGTATTTT.